The T cell receptor beta chain described here comes from a study of blood T cell repertoires in COVID-19. Original handling: Amplification of reference gene primers was used by the study to estimate nucleated cell counts. Some clones are missing from TCRdb's copy, which holds only in-frame ones; the method was immunoSEQ multiplex PCR. V and J calls and clone size are as listed in that table; D and trimming were resolved from the DNA. The profile shows around 220,000 clones, under 90% of them singletons. Germline CDR1 and CDR2: SNHLY and FYNNEI. CDR3 length: 18 amino acids. V dropped 2 bases and J dropped 3 bases, with 19 bases sitting between them.

This TCR came from a woman older than 75 with COVID-19, enrolled during active disease. The chain links TRBV2 to TRBJ2-2; tentatively, D is TRBD1 (6 bases). Source material: peripheral blood. CDR3 nucleotides: TGTGCCAGCAGTGAACCTGGGGCTGGGGGCGAGGACACCGGGGAGCTGTTTTTT. Translating it yields CASSEPGAGGEDTGELFF. Looking up the rest from reference TRBV2 and TRBJ2-2 gives the full variable domain: EPEVTQTPSHQVTQMGQEVILRCVPISNHLYFYWYRQILGQKVEFLVSFYNNEISEKSEIFDDQFSVERPDGSNFTLKIRSTKLEDSAMYFCASSEPGAGGEDTGELFFGEGSRLTVL.